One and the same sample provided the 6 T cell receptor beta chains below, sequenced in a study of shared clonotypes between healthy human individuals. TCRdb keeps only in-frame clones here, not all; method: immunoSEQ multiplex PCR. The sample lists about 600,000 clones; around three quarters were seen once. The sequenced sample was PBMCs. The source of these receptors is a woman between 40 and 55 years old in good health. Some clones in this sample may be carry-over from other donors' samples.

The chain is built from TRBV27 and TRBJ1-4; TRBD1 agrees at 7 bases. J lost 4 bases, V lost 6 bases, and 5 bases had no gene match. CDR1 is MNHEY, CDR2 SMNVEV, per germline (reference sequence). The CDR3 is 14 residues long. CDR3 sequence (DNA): TGTGCCAGCAGCTCCTGGGACAGTAATGAAAAACTGTTTTTT. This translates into CASSSWDSNEKLFF.

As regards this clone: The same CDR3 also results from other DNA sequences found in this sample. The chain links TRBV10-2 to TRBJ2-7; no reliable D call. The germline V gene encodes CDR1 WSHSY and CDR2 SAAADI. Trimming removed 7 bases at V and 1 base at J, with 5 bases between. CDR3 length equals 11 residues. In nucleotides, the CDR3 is TGCGCCAGCACTGATTCCTACGAGCAGTACTTC. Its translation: CASTDSYEQYF.

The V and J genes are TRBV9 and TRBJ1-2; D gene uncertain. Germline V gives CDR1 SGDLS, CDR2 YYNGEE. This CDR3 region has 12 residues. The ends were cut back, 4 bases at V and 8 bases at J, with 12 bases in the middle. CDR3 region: CASSTELGGYTF. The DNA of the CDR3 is TGTGCCAGCAGCACGGAGCTAGGAGGCTACACCTTC.

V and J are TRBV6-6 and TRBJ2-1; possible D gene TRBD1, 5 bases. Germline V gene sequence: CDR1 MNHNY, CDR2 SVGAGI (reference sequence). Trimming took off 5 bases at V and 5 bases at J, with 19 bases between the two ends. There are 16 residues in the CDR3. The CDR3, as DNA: TGTGCCAGCAGTACCAACCTCGCGACAGCTAACAATGAGCAGTTCTTC. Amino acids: CASSTNLATANNEQFF.

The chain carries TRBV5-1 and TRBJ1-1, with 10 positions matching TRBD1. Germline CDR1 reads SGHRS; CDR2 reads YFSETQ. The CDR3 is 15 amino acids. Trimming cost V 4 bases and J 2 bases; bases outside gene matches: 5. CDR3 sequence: CASSPRTGGNTEAFF. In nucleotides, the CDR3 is TGCGCCAGCAGCCCGCGGACAGGGGGTAACACTGAAGCTTTCTTT.

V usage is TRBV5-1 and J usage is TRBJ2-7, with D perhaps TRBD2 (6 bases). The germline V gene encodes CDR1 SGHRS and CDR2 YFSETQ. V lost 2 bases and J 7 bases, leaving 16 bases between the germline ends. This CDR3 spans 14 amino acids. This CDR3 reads CASSFSQGLDEQYF. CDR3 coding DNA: TGCGCCAGCAGCTTCTCTCAGGGACTTGATGAGCAGTACTTC.